The 15 T cell receptor beta chains presented below share a single source sample, sequenced in a study of T-cell memory formation after mild COVID-19. MiXCR was run by TCRdb on the 5' RACE reads, yielding one entry per CDR3 protein. The repertoire consists of 350,000 or so distinct CDR3 sequences, with around a fifth occurring once and the leading ten covering roughly 21%. Sequencing used PBMCs or a T cell subset sorted from them (not recorded which). Receptors were obtained from a man aged 18 to 30 who had mild COVID-19 (a few samples of this study predate the infection). Cell type and time point are not known.

This clonotype showed up just a few times. V gene TRBV4-3 combines with J gene TRBJ1-2; D is unclear. The germline V and J ends were trimmed by 0 bases and 6 bases, with 14 bases remaining between them. The CDR3 spans 15 residues. Germline V gene sequence: CDR1 LGHNA, CDR2 YSLEER. The CDR3 coding sequence is TGCGCCAGCAGCCAAGAAAGGTGGAGGCTAGATGGCTACACCTTC. It yields the protein CASSQERWRLDGYTF.

This clonotype was observed at least ten times. The rearrangement joins TRBV11-2 to TRBJ2-3; 13 bases are shared with TRBD2. CDR3 length equals 16 residues. Losses at the gene ends were 5 bases for V and 3 bases for J; bases not matched to a gene: 5. The germline CDR1 and CDR2 sequences are SGHAT and FQNNGV. The CDR3 reads CASSPTSGGWTDTQYF. CDR3 sequence (DNA): TGTGCCAGCAGCCCGACTAGCGGGGGGTGGACAGATACGCAGTATTTT.

Only one count was recorded for this clonotype. The rearrangement joins TRBV10-3 to TRBJ1-2; D unresolved. Germline CDR1 and CDR2: ENHRY and SYGVKD. Trimming left V 0 bases short and J 0 bases short, with 8 bases between. The CDR3 length is 15 residues. CDR3 in amino acids: CAISESLHPNYGYTF. As DNA, the CDR3 is TGTGCCATCAGTGAGTCTTTACACCCTAACTATGGCTACACCTTC.

This clonotype was picked up a small number of times. The CDR3 DNA is TGTGCCAGCAGCTTCATATCGGGCTCCGAGCAGTACGTC. It is translated as CASSFISGSEQYV. The genes are TRBV7-2 and TRBJ2-7; D is unresolved. V gave up 3 bases and J gave up 6 bases, with 12 bases separating them. Looked up from germline, CDR1 is SGHTA and CDR2 is FQGNSA. The CDR3 length is 13 residues.

There are a few counts of this clonotype. The genes are TRBV7-9 and TRBJ2-1; TRBD2 aligns across 10 bases. V shed 5 bases and J 3 bases; nucleotides not matched to a gene: 4. The CDR3 is made up of 15 amino acids. Looked up from germline, CDR1 is SEHNR and CDR2 is FQNEAQ (reference sequence). The CDR3 DNA reads TGTGCCAGCAGCCGGGGACTAGCGAGCTACAATGAGCAGTTCTTC. Its translation: CASSRGLASYNEQFF.

This clonotype was seen repeatedly, ten times or more. The genes are TRBV12-3 or TRBV12-4 and TRBJ2-1; the D is unclear. Trimming pared 3 bases from V and 5 bases from J, leaving 5 bases between. This CDR3 contains 12 residues. As DNA, the CDR3 is TGTGCCAGCAGTTTGGATAACAATGAGCAGTTCTTC. Its protein product is CASSLDNNEQFF.

This clonotype was counted only a few times. V gene TRBV12-3 or TRBV12-4 combines with J gene TRBJ2-5, with 8 bases matching TRBD1. With V trimmed by 3 bases and J by 6 bases, 9 bases remained unmatched. This CDR3 is built from 15 residues. The CDR3 spells CASSLRTGNEQTQYF. The DNA of the CDR3 is TGTGCCAGCAGTTTGAGGACAGGGAACGAACAGACCCAGTACTTC.

V gene TRBV6-1 combines with J gene TRBJ1-2; D not certain. This CDR3 spans 12 amino acids. Germline values: CDR1 MNHNS, CDR2 SASEGT. V was shortened by 1 base and J by 4 bases, with 4 bases between the two germline ends. In DNA form, the CDR3 reads TGTGCCAGCAGTGAAGTTCGCTATGGCTACACCTTC. Protein product: CASSEVRYGYTF.

This clonotype was counted only a few times. The V call is TRBV30, the J call TRBJ1-2, with 7 bases that match TRBD1. There are 14 residues in the CDR3. V lost 3 bases to trimming and J lost 4 bases; unmatched junction nucleotides: 8. Germline V gives CDR1 GTSNPN, CDR2 SVGIG (reference sequence). The CDR3 DNA reads TGTGCCTGGAGGACCCCAGGGGGTTTCTATGGCTACACCTTC. Protein: CAWRTPGGFYGYTF.

This clonotype turned up a few times. V gene TRBV7-2 combines with J gene TRBJ2-3, with 8 bases aligning to TRBD2. This CDR3 region has 16 residues. Germline V CDR1 and CDR2: SGHTA, FQGNSA. The J segment lost 1 base and the V segment lost 4 bases, leaving 7 bases of the junction unmatched. The CDR3 sequence is CASSSPGGIRTDTQYF. CDR3 DNA sequence: TGTGCCAGCAGCTCCCCGGGAGGGATTCGCACAGATACGCAGTATTTT.

This clonotype was recorded a few times. V and J are TRBV19 and TRBJ1-1; D remains ambiguous. This CDR3 has 13 residues. The ends were cut back, 7 bases at V and 8 bases at J, with 17 bases in the middle. The germline CDR1 and CDR2 sequences are LNHDA and SQIVND (reference sequence). The CDR3 loop reads CASIRLTRNEAFF. The DNA for the CDR3 is TGTGCCAGTATAAGATTAACAAGGAACGAAGCTTTCTTT.

This clonotype has just a few counts. The chain combines TRBV18 with TRBJ2-6; D is unresolved. V was pared by 1 base and J by 2 bases, with 6 bases between. CDR1 and CDR2 (germline): KGHSH, LQKENI. The CDR3 is 15 amino acids. CDR3 amino acids: CASSPLGTGANVLTF. In nucleotides, the CDR3 is TGTGCCAGCTCACCACTGGGGACTGGGGCCAACGTCCTGACTTTC.

Only a few counts were recorded for this clonotype. The V gene is TRBV9, the J gene TRBJ1-6; 7 bases line up with TRBD1. CDR3 size: 17 residues. Germline V gene lookup returns CDR1 SGDLS and CDR2 YYNGEE. After removal of 2 bases from V and 8 bases from J, the junction contained 13 bases not matched to a gene. CDR3 bases: TGTGCCAGCAGCGTTTTTCTCCAGGGGGACGTGGATTCACCCCTCCACTTT. This codes for CASSVFLQGDVDSPLHF. Complete variable domain (other parts from reference TRBV9 and TRBJ1-6): DSGVTQTPKHLITATGQRVTLRCSPRSGDLSVYWYQQSLDQGLQFLIQYYNGEERAKGNILERFSAQQFPDLHSELNLSSLELGDSALYFCASSVFLQGDVDSPLHFGNGTRLTVT.

This clonotype was seen more than once but under ten times. Here the CDR3 DNA reads TGTGCCAGCAGCTACATAGCGGGGCGCCCCTACGAGCAGTACTTC. Translating gives CASSYIAGRPYEQYF. The chain uses TRBV11-2 and TRBJ2-7; TRBD2 aligns across 8 bases. CDR1 is SGHAT, CDR2 FQNNGV, per germline. J gave up 2 bases and V 4 bases, and 7 bases lay outside the gene matches. The CDR3 is 15 amino acids. Complete variable domain (other parts from reference TRBV11-2 and TRBJ2-7): EAGVAQSPRYKIIEKRQSVAFWCNPISGHATLYWYQQILGQGPKLLIQFQNNGVVDDSQLPKDRFSAERLKGVDSTLKIQPAKLEDSAVYLCASSYIAGRPYEQYFGPGTRLTVT.

V is TRBV6-2 or TRBV6-3 and J is TRBJ2-3; 9 bases match TRBD1. Per germline, CDR1 MNHEY and CDR2 SVGEGT. The junction had 12 bases not matched to a gene; V was cut back by 6 bases and J by 5 bases. The CDR3 sequence is 16 residues long. The CDR3 loop reads CASSRLPGQGVDTQYF. DNA of the CDR3: TGTGCCAGCAGCCGTTTACCGGGACAGGGTGTAGATACGCAGTATTTT.